This TCR beta chain was sequenced in a study of cytotoxic CD8 clonotypes in ibrutinib-treated CLL. Study as a whole: Partial response occurred in some 25 patients and complete response in 2; at median approximately 68 months, about 14 remained remitted and approximately 12 progressed. Whole-study results and caveats: Under treatment, the uncommon public clonotypes either contracted or remained stable. In comparison with age-matched healthy donors, baseline clonality was higher and tracked circulating CD8+ T-cell counts.

Turning to this clone: As yet, its antigen is unknown.

The CDR3 sequence is 15 residues long. The germline V gene encodes CDR1 LNHNV and CDR2 YYDKDF (reference sequence). V lost 2 bases and J 0 bases, leaving 7 bases between the germline ends. Cryopreserved PBMCs were the source of around 2 micrograms of genomic DNA, which went to TCR beta libraries. The protocol was immunoSEQ multiplex PCR, while the TCRdb copy is restricted to in-frame clones and leaves out a portion. The table has hundreds of thousands of clones, 80% seen once; the top ten hold over 5%. The chain is built from TRBV15 and TRBJ2-2, with a possible D match to TRBD2 (5 bases). Sequencing was performed on PBMCs, taken before ibrutinib treatment. This clonotype originated in a human donor with chronic lymphocytic leukemia. The CDR3 nucleotides read TGTGCCACCAGCAGAAGGACTCCGAACACCGGGGAGCTGTTTTTT. It encodes CATSRRTPNTGELFF.